Described below is a single T cell receptor beta chain sequence and its context. Antigen unknown. After extraction with the RNeasy kit, about 0.5 to 1 ug of the RNA was reverse transcribed using random hexamers. TCR beta CDR3 was amplified by immunoSEQ covering 54 Vbeta and 13 Jbeta. Each CDR3 protein is one row after TCRdb ran MiXCR on the immunoSEQ multiplex PCR reads. The sample carries tens of thousands of distinct CDR3 sequences, roughly 90% recorded once. The CDR3 runs 15 residues. V shed 5 bases and J shed 2 bases, with 15 bases lying between them. Germline lookup yields CDR1 MNHEY and CDR2 SMNVEV (reference sequence). The data stem from a study of CD8 T cells in Susac syndrome. Whole-study findings and limits: It was acknowledged by the study that relatively few individuals were included in its TCR sequencing and HLA analysis.

Sequencing of TCR beta, carried out with a high-throughput approach, was applied to CD8+ and CD4+ T cells from the blood. The study used treatment-naive patients who had stable or active relapsing-remitting disease as multiple sclerosis controls. The specimen was CD8+ T cells from PBMCs. The chain couples TRBV27 to TRBJ2-5, with a weak D call TRBD2 (6 bases). This receptor was obtained from a human donor with multiple sclerosis. In DNA, the CDR3 is TGTGCCAGCAGTCCCGGGGTAGCGGTACAAGAGACCCAGTACTTC. Its translation: CASSPGVAVQETQYF.